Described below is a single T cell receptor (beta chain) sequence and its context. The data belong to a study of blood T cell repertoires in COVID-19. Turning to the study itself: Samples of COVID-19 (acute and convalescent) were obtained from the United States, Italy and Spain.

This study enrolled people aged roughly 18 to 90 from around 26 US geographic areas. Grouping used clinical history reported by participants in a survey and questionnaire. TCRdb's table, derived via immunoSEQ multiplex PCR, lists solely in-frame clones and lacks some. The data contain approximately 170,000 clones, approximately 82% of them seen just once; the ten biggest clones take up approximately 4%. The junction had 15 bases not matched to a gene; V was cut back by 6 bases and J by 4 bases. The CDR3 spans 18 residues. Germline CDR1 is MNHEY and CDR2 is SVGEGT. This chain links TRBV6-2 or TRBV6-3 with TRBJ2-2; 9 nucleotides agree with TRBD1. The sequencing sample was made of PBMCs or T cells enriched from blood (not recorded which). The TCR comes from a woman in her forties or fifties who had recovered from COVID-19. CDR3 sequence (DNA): TGTGCCAGCAGCTCGGACAGGGGCCATCCCTTTCGCACCGGGGAGCTGTTTTTT. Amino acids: CASSSDRGHPFRTGELFF.